The 5 T cell receptor beta chains reported below all come from one sample, sequenced in a study of blood T cell repertoires in COVID-19. Sequencing was performed with immunoSEQ multiplex PCR; in TCRdb, only in-frame clones are kept and a portion is missing. The sample has hundreds of thousands of clones, 86% seen once. Sequencing input: PBMCs or T cells enriched from blood (not recorded which). Receptors were obtained from a woman in her twenties or thirties who had been exposed to COVID-19.

V is TRBV25-1 and J is TRBJ1-1, with D unresolved. This CDR3 is 12 amino acids long. V lost 2 bases and J 9 bases, leaving 10 bases between the germline ends. From germline, CDR1 is MGHDK and CDR2 SYGVNS. CDR3 loop: CASSEELTQAFF. The CDR3 DNA reads TGTGCCAGCAGTGAAGAATTAACTCAAGCTTTCTTT.

The gene calls are TRBV19 and TRBJ1-2, with 11 bases lining up with TRBD1. J was trimmed by 2 bases and V by 3 bases; bases with no gene match: 5. CDR1 is LNHDA, CDR2 SQIVND, per germline (reference sequence). The CDR3 consists of 16 residues. CDR3: CASSIPGTGGNYGYTF. CDR3 nucleotide sequence: TGTGCCAGTAGTATCCCCGGGACAGGGGGGAACTATGGCTACACCTTC.

The V gene is TRBV18, the J gene TRBJ1-4, with TRBD1 identical over 8 bases. Germline trimming cut 3 bases from V and 10 bases from J; bases unmatched to any gene: 7. The germline gives CDR1 KGHSH, CDR2 LQKENI. CDR3 size: 14 residues. The CDR3 is CASSPTGEEGKLFF. The CDR3 bases are TGTGCCAGCTCACCGACAGGGGAAGAAGGAAAACTGTTTTTT. Variable domain in full (rest from reference TRBV18 and TRBJ1-4): NAGVMQNPRHLVRRRGQEARLRCSPMKGHSHVYWYRQLPEEGLKFMVYLQKENIIDESGMPKERFSAEFPKEGPSILRIQQVVRGDSAAYFCASSPTGEEGKLFFGSGTQLSVL.

This clone was recorded a few times. The V and J genes are TRBV30 and TRBJ1-6; no definite D call. Germline CDR1 GTSNPN, CDR2 SVGIG (reference sequence). This CDR3 comprises 14 residues. Trimming shortened V by 2 bases and J by 12 bases, and 17 bases separated the two germline ends. CDR3 in DNA: TGTGCCTGGAGTACCGACCTGACTAAGAGACCCCTCCACTTT. This encodes CAWSTDLTKRPLHF.

The rearrangement joins TRBV27 to TRBJ2-7; 11 nucleotides line up with TRBD1. Germline CDR1 MNHEY, CDR2 SMNVEV (reference sequence). The junction had 3 bases not matched to a gene; V was cut back by 3 bases and J by 2 bases. The CDR3 is made up of 15 amino acids. The CDR3 nucleotides read TGTGCCAGCAGTTTTGGACAGGGGGCAACCTACGAGCAGTACTTC. Translation gives CASSFGQGATYEQYF.